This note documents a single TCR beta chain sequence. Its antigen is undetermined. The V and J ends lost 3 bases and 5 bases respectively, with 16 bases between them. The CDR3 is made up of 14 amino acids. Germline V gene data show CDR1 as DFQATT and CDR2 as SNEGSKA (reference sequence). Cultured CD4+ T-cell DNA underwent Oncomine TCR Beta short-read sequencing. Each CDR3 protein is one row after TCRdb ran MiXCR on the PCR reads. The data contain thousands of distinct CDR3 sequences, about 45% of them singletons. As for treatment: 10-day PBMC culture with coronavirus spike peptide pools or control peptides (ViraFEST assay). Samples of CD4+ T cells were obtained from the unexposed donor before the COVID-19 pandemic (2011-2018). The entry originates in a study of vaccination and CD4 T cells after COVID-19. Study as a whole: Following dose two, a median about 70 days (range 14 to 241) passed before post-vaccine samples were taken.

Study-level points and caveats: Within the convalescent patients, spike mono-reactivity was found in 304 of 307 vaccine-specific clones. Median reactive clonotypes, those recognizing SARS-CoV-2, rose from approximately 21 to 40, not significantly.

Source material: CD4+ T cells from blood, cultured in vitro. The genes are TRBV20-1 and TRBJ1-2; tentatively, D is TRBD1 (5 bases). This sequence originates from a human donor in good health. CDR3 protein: CSASQGMDRYGYTF. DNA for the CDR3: TGCAGTGCTAGCCAGGGTATGGACCGATATGGCTACACCTTC.